These T cell receptor beta chains were read from a single sample in a study of early T cells in non-severe SARS-CoV-2 infection. TCRdb re-analysed the 5' RACE reads in MiXCR, keeping a single row per CDR3 protein. The sample has tens of thousands of distinct CDR3 sequences; about 9.4% are singletons. The source material was whole blood. These receptor sequences come from an adult who was a healthcare worker with PCR-confirmed SARS-CoV-2 infection or an uninfected control (not recorded which). The CDR3 runs from the conserved cysteine through the conserved F or W. A D gene is named only where the DNA matches it firmly. Expanded clones get a size class; other rows say once, few or many, or leave the size out.

TRBJ2-2,many,TRBD2,TRBV19,CASSILAVTGELFF,TGTGCCAGTAGTATACTAGCGGTCACCGGGGAGCTGTTTTTT
TRBJ2-4,many,TRBD1,TRBV29-1,CSVGGTGVNKNIQYF,TGCAGCGTGGGTGGGACAGGGGTTAACAAAAACATTCAGTACTTC
TRBJ1-2,-,-,TRBV19,CASSISDYGYTF,TGTGCCAGTAGTATATCAGACTATGGCTACACCTTC
TRBJ2-1,many,-,TRBV4-2,CASSQVRTSYSSNNEQFF,TGTGCCAGCAGCCAAGTTCGAACTAGCTATTCGTCCAACAATGAGCAGTTCTTC
TRBJ2-7,many,TRBD1,TRBV5-8,CASSLDRGTYEQYF,TGTGCCAGCAGCTTGGACAGGGGGACCTACGAGCAGTACTTC
TRBJ2-6,many,TRBD1,TRBV7-3,CASSPRTGELGANVLTF,TGTGCCAGCAGCCCCCGGACAGGGGAATTAGGTGCCAACGTCCTGACTTTC
TRBJ2-1,-,TRBD2,TRBV5-1,CASSWLAGGNEQFF,TGCGCCAGCAGCTGGCTAGCGGGAGGTAATGAGCAGTTCTTC
TRBJ2-6,many,-,TRBV18,CASSESGANVLTF,TGTGCCAGCTCCGAATCTGGGGCCAACGTCCTGACTTTC
TRBJ1-3,many,-,TRBV5-6,CASSLVPGENTIYF,TGTGCCAGCAGCTTGGTTCCAGGCGAAAACACCATATATTTT
TRBJ2-2,-,-,TRBV20-1,CSASDTGELFF,TGCAGTGCTTCAGACACCGGGGAGCTGTTTTTT
TRBJ1-5,-,-,TRBV6-2/TRBV6-3,CASSYDGPISNQPQHF,TGTGCCAGCAGTTACGACGGGCCTATAAGCAATCAGCCCCAGCATTTT
TRBJ2-1,many,-,TRBV15,CATSREFGAGGEQFF,TGTGCCACCAGCAGAGAATTCGGGGCTGGGGGTGAGCAGTTCTTC
TRBJ2-7,many,-,TRBV7-2,CASSLDANYEQYF,TGTGCCAGCAGCTTGGACGCAAACTACGAGCAGTACTTC
TRBJ2-1,many,TRBD2,TRBV6-1,CASSDPGGFNEQFF,TGTGCCAGCAGTGACCCGGGGGGGTTCAATGAGCAGTTCTTC
TRBJ2-7,many,-,TRBV10-3,CAISVRDEQYF,TGTGCCATCAGTGTTAGGGACGAGCAGTACTTC
TRBJ2-3,few,-,TRBV30,CATRRDSLTDTQYF,TGTGCCACAAGGAGGGACAGCCTCACAGATACGCAGTATTTT
TRBJ2-3,many,TRBD2,TRBV5-1,CASSLTSGETDTQYF,TGCGCCAGCAGCTTAACTAGCGGGGAGACAGATACGCAGTATTTT